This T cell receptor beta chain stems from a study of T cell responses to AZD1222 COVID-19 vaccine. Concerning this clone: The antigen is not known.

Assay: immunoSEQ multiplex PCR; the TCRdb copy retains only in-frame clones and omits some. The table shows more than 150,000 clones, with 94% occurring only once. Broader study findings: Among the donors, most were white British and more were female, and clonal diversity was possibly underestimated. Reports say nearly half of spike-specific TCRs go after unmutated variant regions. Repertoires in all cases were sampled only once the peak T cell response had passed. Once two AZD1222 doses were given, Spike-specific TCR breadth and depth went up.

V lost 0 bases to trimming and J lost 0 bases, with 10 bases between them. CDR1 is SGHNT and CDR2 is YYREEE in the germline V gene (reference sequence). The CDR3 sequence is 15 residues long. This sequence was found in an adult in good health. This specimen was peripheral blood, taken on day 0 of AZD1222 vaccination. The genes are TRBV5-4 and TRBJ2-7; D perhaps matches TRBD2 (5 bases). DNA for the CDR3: TGTGCCAGCAGCTTGGGGTCTAGCAGCTCCTACGAGCAGTACTTC. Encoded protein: CASSLGSSSSYEQYF.